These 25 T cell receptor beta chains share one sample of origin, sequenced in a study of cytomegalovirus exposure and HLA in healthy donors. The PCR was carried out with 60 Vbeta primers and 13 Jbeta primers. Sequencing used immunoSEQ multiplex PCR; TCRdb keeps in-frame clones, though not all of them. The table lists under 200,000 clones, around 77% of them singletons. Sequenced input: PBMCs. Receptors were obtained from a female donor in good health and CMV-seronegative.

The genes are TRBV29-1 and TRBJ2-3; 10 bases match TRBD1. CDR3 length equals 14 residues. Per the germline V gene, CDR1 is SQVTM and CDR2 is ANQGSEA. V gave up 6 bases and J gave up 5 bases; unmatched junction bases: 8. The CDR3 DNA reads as TGCAGCGTCCCGGACAGGGGGTCTGGAGATACGCAGTATTTT. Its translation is CSVPDRGSGDTQYF.

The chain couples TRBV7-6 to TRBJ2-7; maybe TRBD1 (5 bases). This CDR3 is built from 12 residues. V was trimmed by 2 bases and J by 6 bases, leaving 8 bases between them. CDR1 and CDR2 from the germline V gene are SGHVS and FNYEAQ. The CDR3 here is CASSLQGFEQYF. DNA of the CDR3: TGTGCCAGCAGCTTACAGGGATTCGAGCAGTACTTC. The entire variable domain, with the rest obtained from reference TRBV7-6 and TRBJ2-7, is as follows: GAGVSQSPRYKVTKRGQDVALRCDPISGHVSLYWYRQALGQGPEFLTYFNYEAQQDKSGLPNDRFSAERPEGSISTLTIQRTEQRDSAMYRCASSLQGFEQYFGPGTRLTVT.

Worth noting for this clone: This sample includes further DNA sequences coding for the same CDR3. The CDR3 nucleotides read TGTGCCAGCAGCCCAACGGCTAACTATGGCTACACCTTC. This encodes CASSPTANYGYTF. The chain has TRBV7-2 and TRBJ1-2; no reliable D call. Germline-derived CDR1 and CDR2 are SGHTA and FQGNSA. The CDR3 contains 13 residues. The V gene lost 5 bases and the J gene lost 0 bases, with 7 bases spanning the gap.

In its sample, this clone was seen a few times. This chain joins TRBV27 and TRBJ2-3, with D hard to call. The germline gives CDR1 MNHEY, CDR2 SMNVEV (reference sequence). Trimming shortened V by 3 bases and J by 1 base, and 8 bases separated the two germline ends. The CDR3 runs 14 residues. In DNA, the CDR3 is TGTGCCAGCAGTTTGAGCGCCCGCACAGATACGCAGTATTTT. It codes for CASSLSARTDTQYF.

The CDR3 sequence: CASSHSTGNYGYTF. CDR3 bases: TGTGCCAGCTCACACTCAACAGGGAACTATGGCTACACCTTC. V is TRBV18 and J is TRBJ1-2; D is possibly TRBD1 (6 bases). Germline-derived CDR1 and CDR2 are KGHSH and LQKENI. V was trimmed by 4 bases and J by 2 bases, leaving 11 bases between them. This CDR3 contains 14 residues.

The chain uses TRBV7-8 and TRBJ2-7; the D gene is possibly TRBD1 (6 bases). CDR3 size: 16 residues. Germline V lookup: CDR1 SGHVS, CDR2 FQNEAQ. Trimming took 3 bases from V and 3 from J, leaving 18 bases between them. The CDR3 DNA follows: TGTGCCAGCAGCTTGATGACAGGTCCAGAAGTCTACGAGCAGTACTTC. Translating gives CASSLMTGPEVYEQYF.

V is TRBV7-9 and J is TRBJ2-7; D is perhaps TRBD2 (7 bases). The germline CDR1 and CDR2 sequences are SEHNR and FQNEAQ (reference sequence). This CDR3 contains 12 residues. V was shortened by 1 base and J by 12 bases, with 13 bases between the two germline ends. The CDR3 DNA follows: TGTGCCAGCAGCTTAGAAGGGGGGGAGGGGTACTTC. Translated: CASSLEGGEGYF.

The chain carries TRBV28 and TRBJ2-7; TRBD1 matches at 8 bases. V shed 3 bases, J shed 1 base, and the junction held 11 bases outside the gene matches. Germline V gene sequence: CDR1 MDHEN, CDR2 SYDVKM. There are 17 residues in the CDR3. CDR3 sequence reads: CASSLSSGTGGSYEQYF. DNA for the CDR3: TGTGCCAGCAGTTTGAGTTCAGGTACAGGGGGTTCCTACGAGCAGTACTTC. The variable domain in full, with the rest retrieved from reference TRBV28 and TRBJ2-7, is DVKVTQSSRYLVKRTGEKVFLECVQDMDHENMFWYRQDPGLGLRLIYFSYDVKMKEKGDIPEGYSVSREKKERFSLILESASTNQTSMYLCASSLSSGTGGSYEQYFGPGTRLTVT.

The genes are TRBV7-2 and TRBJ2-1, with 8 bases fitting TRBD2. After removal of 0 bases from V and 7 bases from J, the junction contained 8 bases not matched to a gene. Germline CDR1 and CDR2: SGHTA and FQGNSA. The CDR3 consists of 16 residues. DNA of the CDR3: TGTGCCAGCAGCTTAGCGACTAGCGATAAAGGTAATGAGCAGTTCTTC. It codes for CASSLATSDKGNEQFF.

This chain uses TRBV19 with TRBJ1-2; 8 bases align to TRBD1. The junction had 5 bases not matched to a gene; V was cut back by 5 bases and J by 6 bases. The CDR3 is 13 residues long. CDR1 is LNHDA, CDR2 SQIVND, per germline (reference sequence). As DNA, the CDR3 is TGTGCCAGTAGTCTCCAGGGGGCTGATGGCTACACCTTC. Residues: CASSLQGADGYTF.

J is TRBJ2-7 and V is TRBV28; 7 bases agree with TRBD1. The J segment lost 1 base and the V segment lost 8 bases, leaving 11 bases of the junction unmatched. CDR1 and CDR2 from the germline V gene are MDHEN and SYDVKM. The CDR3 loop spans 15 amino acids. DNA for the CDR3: TGTGCCAGCTCCTCCAAAGGGACAGCTTCCTACGAGCAGTACTTC. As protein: CASSSKGTASYEQYF.

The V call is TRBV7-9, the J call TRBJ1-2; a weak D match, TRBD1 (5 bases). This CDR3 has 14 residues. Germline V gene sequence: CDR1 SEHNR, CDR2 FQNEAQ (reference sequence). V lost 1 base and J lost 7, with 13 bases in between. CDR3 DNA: TGTGCCAGCAGCTTAGGGTCGACAGCCGGTGGCTACACCTTC. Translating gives CASSLGSTAGGYTF.

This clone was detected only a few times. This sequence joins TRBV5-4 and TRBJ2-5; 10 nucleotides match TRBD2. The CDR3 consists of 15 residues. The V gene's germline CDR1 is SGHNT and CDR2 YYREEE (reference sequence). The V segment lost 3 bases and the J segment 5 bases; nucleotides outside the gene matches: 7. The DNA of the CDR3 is TGTGCCAGCAGCTATACTAGCGGGAAGGGGGAGACCCAGTACTTC. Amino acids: CASSYTSGKGETQYF. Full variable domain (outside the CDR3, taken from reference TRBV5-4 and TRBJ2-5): ETGVTQSPTHLIKTRGQQVTLRCSSQSGHNTVSWYQQALGQGPQFIFQYYREEENGRGNFPPRFSGLQFPNYSSELNVNALELDDSALYLCASSYTSGKGETQYFGPGTRLLVL.

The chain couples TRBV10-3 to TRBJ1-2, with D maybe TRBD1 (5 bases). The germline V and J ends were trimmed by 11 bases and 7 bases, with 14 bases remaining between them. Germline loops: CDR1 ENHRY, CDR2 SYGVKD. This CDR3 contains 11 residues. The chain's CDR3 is CAHFGGGGYTF. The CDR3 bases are TGTGCCCACTTCGGGGGAGGTGGCTACACCTTC.

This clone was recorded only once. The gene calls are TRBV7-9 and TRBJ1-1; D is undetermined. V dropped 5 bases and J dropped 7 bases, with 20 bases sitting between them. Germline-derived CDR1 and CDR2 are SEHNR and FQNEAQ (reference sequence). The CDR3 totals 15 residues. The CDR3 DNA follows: TGTGCCAGCAGCCCTAGCCTCGGGTGGTACGGTGAAGCTTTCTTT. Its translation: CASSPSLGWYGEAFF.

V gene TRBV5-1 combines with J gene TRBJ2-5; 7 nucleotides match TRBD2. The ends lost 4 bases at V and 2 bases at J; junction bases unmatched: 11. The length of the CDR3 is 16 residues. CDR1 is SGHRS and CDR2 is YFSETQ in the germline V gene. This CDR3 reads CASSPGGAGPQETQYF. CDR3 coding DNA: TGCGCCAGCAGCCCGGGAGGCGCGGGGCCACAAGAGACCCAGTACTTC.

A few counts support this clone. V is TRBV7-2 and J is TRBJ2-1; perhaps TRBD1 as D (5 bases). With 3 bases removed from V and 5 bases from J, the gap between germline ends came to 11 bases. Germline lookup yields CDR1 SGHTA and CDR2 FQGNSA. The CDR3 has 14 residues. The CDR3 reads CASSFSVGDNEQFF. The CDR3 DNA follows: TGTGCCAGCAGCTTTTCCGTAGGGGACAATGAGCAGTTCTTC.

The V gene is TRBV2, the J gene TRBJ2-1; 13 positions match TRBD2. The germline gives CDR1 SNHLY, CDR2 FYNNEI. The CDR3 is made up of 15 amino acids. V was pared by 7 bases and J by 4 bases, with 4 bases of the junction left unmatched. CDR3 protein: CASIELAGGYNEQFF. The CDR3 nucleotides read TGTGCCAGCATCGAACTAGCGGGGGGGTACAATGAGCAGTTCTTC.

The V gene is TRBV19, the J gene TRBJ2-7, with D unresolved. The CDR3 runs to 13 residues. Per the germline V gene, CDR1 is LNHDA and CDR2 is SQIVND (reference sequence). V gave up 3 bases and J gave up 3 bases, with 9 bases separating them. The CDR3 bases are TGTGCCAGTAGTATGGTCACGGGCTACGAGCAGTACTTC. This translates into CASSMVTGYEQYF.

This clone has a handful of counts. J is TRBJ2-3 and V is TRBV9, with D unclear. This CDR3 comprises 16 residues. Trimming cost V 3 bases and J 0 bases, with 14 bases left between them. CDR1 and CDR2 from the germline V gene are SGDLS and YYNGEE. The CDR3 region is CASSANLVVSTDTQYF. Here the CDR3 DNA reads TGTGCCAGCAGCGCAAACTTAGTGGTTAGCACAGATACGCAGTATTTT. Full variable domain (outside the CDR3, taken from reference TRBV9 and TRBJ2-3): DSGVTQTPKHLITATGQRVTLRCSPRSGDLSVYWYQQSLDQGLQFLIQYYNGEERAKGNILERFSAQQFPDLHSELNLSSLELGDSALYFCASSANLVVSTDTQYFGPGTRLTVL.

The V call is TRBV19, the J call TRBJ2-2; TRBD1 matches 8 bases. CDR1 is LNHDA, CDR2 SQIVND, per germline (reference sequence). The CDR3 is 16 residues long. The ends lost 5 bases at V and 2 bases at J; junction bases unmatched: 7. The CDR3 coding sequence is TGTGCCAGTAGTGGCGGACAGGGACACAACACCGGGGAGCTGTTTTTT. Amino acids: CASSGGQGHNTGELFF.

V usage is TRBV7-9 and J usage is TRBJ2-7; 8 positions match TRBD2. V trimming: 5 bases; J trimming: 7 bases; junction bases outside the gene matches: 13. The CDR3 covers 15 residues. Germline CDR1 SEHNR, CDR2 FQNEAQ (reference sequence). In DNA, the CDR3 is TGTGCCAGCAGCCGCGCTCCGGGGGGGCCTCGTGAGCAGTACTTC. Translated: CASSRAPGGPREQYF. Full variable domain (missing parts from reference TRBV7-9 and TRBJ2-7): DTGVSQNPRHKITKRGQNVTFRCDPISEHNRLYWYRQTLGQGPEFLTYFQNEAQLEKSRLLSDRFSAERPKGSFSTLEIQRTEQGDSAMYLCASSRAPGGPREQYFGPGTRLTVT.

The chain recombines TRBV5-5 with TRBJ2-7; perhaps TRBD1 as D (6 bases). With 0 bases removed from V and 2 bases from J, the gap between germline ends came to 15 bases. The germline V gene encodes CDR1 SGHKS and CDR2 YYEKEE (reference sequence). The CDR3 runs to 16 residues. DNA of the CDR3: TGTGCCAGCAGCTTGGCCTGGACAGCGACTACCTACGAGCAGTACTTC. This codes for CASSLAWTATTYEQYF.

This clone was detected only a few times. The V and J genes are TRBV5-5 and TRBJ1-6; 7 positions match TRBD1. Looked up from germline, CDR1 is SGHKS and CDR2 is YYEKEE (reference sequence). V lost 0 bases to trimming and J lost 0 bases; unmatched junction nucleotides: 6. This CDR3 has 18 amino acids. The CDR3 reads CASSLEGASNSYNSPLHF. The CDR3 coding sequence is TGTGCCAGCAGCTTGGAGGGGGCAAGCAACTCCTATAATTCACCCCTCCACTTT.

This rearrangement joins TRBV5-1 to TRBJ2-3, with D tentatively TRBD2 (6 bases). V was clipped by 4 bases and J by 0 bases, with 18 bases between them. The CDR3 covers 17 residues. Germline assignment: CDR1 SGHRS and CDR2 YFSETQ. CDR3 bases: TGCGCCAGCAGCCCTGCGAGGGCGGGGCATAGCACAGATACGCAGTATTTT. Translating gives CASSPARAGHSTDTQYF.